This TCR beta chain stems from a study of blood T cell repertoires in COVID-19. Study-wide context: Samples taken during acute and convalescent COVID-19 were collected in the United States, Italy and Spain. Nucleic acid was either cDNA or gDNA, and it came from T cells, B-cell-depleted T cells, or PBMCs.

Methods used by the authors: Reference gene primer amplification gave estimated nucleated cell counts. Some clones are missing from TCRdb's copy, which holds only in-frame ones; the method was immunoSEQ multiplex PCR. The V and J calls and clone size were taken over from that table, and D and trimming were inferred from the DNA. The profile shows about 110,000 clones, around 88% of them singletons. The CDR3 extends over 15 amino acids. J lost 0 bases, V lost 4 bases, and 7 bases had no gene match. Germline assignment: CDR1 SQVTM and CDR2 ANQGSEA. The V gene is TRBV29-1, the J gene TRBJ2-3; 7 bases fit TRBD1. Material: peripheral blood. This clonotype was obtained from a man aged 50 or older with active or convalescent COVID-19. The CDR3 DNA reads TGCAGCGTTGTGAGCGCAGGGGGTAGCACAGATACGCAGTATTTT. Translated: CSVVSAGGSTDTQYF.